This TCR beta chain is from a study of PD-1 blockade in classical Hodgkin lymphoma. As for the study in general: Every 2 weeks, patients got 3 mg/kg intravenous nivolumab.

Brentuximab vedotin exposure varied among the patients, all of whom had relapsed after autologous stem cell transplantation. Findings of the study overall: Complete responders' diversity at baseline resembled that of newly diagnosed patients. Later analyses included only patients treated at least 1 year post-ASCT. CD4+ TCR diversity climbed significantly by C4D1, unlike CD8+ TCR diversity.

Method: immunoSEQ multiplex PCR; TCRdb's copy keeps in-frame clones and lacks some. The sample lists tens of thousands of clones; 89% were seen once. This clone is a singleton in its sample. What it binds is not known. The V and J ends lost 4 bases and 4 bases respectively, with 13 bases between them. Germline V lookup: CDR1 ENHRY, CDR2 SYGVKD. CDR3 size: 14 residues. This chain connects TRBV10-3 to TRBJ1-1; TRBD1 is a possible D gene (5 bases). The sample here was peripheral blood mononuclear cells (PBMCs), taken at baseline. The sequence was collected from a human donor with classical Hodgkin lymphoma. CDR3 sequence (DNA): TGTGCCATCAGTGTTGGGCAGGGAAGCACTGAAGCTTTCTTT. As protein: CAISVGQGSTEAFF.